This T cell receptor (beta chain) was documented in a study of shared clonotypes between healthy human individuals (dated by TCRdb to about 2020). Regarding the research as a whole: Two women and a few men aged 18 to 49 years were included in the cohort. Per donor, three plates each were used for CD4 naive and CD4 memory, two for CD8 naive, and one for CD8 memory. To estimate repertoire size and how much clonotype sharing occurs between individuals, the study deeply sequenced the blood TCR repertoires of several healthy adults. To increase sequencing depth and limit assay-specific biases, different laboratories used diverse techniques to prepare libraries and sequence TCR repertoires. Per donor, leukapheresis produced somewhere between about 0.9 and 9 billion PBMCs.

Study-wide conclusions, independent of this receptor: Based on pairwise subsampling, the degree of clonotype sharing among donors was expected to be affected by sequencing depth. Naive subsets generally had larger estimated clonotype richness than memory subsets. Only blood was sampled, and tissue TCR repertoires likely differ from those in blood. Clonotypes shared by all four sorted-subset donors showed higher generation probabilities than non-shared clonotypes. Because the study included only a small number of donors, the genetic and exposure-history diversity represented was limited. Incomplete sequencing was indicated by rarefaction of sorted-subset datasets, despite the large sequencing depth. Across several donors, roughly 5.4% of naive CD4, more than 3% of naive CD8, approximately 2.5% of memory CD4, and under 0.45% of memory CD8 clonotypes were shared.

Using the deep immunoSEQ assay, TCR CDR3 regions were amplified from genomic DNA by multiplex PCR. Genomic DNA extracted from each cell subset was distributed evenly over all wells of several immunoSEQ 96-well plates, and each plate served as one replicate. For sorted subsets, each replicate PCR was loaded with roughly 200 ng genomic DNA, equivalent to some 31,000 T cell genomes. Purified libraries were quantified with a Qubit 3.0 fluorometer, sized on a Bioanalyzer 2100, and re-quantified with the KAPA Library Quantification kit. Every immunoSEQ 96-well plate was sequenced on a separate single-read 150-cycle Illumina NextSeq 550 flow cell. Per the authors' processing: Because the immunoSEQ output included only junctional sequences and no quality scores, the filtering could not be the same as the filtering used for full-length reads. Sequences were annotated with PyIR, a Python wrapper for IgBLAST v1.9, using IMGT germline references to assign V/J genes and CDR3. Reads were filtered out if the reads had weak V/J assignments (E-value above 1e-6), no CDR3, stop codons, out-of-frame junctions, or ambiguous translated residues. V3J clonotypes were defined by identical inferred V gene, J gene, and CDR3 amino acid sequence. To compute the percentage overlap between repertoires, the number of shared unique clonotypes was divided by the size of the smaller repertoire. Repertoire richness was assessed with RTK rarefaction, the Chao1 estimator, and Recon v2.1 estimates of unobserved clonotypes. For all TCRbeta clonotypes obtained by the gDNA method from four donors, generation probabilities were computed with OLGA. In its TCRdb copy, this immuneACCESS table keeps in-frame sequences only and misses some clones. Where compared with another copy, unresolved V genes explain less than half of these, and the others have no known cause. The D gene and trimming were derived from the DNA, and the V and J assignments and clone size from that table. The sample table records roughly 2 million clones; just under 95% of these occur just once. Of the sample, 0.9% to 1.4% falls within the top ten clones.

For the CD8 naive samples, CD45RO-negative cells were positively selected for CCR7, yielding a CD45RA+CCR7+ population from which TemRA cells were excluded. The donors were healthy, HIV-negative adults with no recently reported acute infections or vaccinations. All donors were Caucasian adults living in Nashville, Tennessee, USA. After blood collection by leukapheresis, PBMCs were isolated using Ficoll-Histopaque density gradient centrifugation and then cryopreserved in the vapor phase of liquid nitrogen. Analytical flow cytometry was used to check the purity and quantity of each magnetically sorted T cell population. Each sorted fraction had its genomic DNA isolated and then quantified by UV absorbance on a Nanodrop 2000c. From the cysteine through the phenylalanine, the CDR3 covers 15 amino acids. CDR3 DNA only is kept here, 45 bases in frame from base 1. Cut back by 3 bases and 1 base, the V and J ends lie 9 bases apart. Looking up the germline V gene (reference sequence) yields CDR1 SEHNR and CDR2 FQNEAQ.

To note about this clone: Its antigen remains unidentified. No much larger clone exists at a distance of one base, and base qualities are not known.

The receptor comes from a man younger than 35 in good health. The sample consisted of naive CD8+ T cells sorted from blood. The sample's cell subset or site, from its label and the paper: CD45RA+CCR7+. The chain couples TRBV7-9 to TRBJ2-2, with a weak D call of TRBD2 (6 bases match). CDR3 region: CASSFRDWNTGELFF. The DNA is TGTGCCAGCAGCTTCCGGGACTGGAACACCGGGGAGCTGTTTTTT.